The 13 T cell receptor beta chains below all came from one sample that was sequenced in a study of cytomegalovirus exposure and HLA in healthy donors. PCR used 60 Vbeta primers and 13 Jbeta primers. Profiled with immunoSEQ multiplex PCR; TCRdb holds only in-frame clones, not every one. The table lists 200,000 or so clones, less than 90% of them singletons. The sequenced sample was PBMCs. The receptors stem from a boy between 5 and 17 years old in good health and CMV-seronegative.

This clone showed up just a few times. The rearrangement joins TRBV6-1 to TRBJ1-5; the match to TRBD1 covers 10 bases. Germline CDR1 is MNHNS and CDR2 is SASEGT. V shed 4 bases and J 2 bases; nucleotides not matched to a gene: 14. This CDR3 comprises 19 residues. CDR3 in DNA: TGTGCCAGCAGTGTGGGACAGGGGAACGGTGCATATGGCAATCAGCCCCAGCATTTT. Its protein is CASSVGQGNGAYGNQPQHF.

In this sample, this clone turned up a few times. This chain links TRBV4-3 with TRBJ1-5; 7 bases map to TRBD1. V shed 4 bases, J shed 8 bases, and the junction held 5 bases outside the gene matches. The CDR3 sequence is 13 residues long. Germline assignment: CDR1 LGHNA and CDR2 YSLEER. The CDR3 spells CASSPQQGKPQHF. The DNA for the CDR3 is TGCGCCAGCAGCCCACAACAGGGGAAGCCCCAGCATTTT.

V and J are TRBV9 and TRBJ2-7; TRBD2 is a possible D gene (5 bases). V gave up 0 bases and J gave up 0 bases, with 13 bases separating them. The CDR3 loop spans 16 amino acids. CDR1 and CDR2 (germline): SGDLS, YYNGEE. The CDR3 region has the DNA TGTGCCAGCAGCGTAGGAGCTAGCCTCGACTCCTACGAGCAGTACTTC. The encoded protein is CASSVGASLDSYEQYF.

The J gene is TRBJ2-7, the V gene TRBV7-2; TRBD1 might be the D (6 bases). The length of the CDR3 is 16 residues. Germline V lookup: CDR1 SGHTA, CDR2 FQGNSA. V lost 2 bases, J lost 1 base, and 15 bases lay in between. CDR3 region: CASSLYPWTDSYEQYF. In DNA, the CDR3 is TGTGCCAGCAGCTTATACCCCTGGACAGATTCCTACGAGCAGTACTTC.

V is TRBV7-2 and J is TRBJ2-5, with no clear D. CDR3 length equals 14 residues. V was pared by 3 bases and J by 1 base, with 9 bases between. CDR1 and CDR2 (germline): SGHTA, FQGNSA. The CDR3 nucleotides are TGTGCCAGCAGCTTCGGCGGAACCCAAGAGACCCAGTACTTC. Its translation: CASSFGGTQETQYF.

This sequence joins TRBV12-2 and TRBJ1-2; TRBD1 is taken as the D call from the table, unchecked against the DNA. TRBV12-2 is a documented pseudogene. The CDR3 spans 16 residues. CDR3 DNA: TGTGCAAGTCGCTCTCCGGGACAGCCTATCCTCTATGGCTACACCTTC. Translation: CASRSPGQPILYGYTF.

This CDR3 reads CASSFGWDRGYEQYF. CDR3 DNA sequence: TGTGCCAGCAGCTTCGGCTGGGACAGGGGCTACGAGCAGTACTTC. The genes are TRBV7-9 and TRBJ2-7; TRBD1 agrees at 10 bases. The trim removed 3 bases at V and 3 bases at J, leaving 5 bases unmatched. CDR1 is SEHNR, CDR2 FQNEAQ, per germline (reference sequence). This CDR3 has 15 residues.

The gene calls are TRBV27 and TRBJ2-7, with 8 nucleotides matching TRBD1. V was pared by 10 bases and J by 0 bases, with 2 bases of the junction left unmatched. There are 12 residues in the CDR3. Germline CDR1 is MNHEY and CDR2 is SMNVEV (reference sequence). The CDR3 nucleotides are TGTGCCACCGGACAGGGCTCCTACGAGCAGTACTTC. Protein sequence: CATGQGSYEQYF.

The chain is built from TRBV7-2 and TRBJ2-7, with D unclear. Trimming cost V 1 base and J 5 bases, with 12 bases left between them. The CDR3 is 14 residues long. Looked up from germline, CDR1 is SGHTA and CDR2 is FQGNSA. The CDR3 DNA sequence: TGTGCCAGCAGCTTAGACCACTTTTCCCACGAGCAGTACTTC. Translating it yields CASSLDHFSHEQYF.

The chain has TRBV29-1 and TRBJ1-4; D not resolved. Germline CDR1 and CDR2: SQVTM and ANQGSEA. Trimming pared 2 bases from V and 12 bases from J, leaving 22 bases between. The CDR3 runs 15 residues. CDR3 coding DNA: TGCAGCGTTGAAAAAAACCCCTCCACCGGAGAGGAACTGTTTTTT. As protein: CSVEKNPSTGEELFF.

V gene TRBV6-1 combines with J gene TRBJ2-7, with 7 bases aligning to TRBD1. V lost 2 bases, J lost 0 bases, and 7 bases stayed unmatched. CDR1 and CDR2 (germline): MNHNS, SASEGT. The CDR3 is 16 residues long. CDR3 loop: CASSESRTGHSYEQYF. Here the CDR3 DNA reads TGTGCCAGCAGTGAAAGCAGGACAGGCCACTCCTACGAGCAGTACTTC.

The chain recombines TRBV27 with TRBJ1-2; D is undetermined. The CDR3 sequence is 16 residues long. V lost 1 base and J 4 bases, leaving 16 bases between the germline ends. Germline V gene data show CDR1 as MNHEY and CDR2 as SMNVEV (reference sequence). This CDR3 reads CASSLLGSMPRYGYTF. In DNA, the CDR3 is TGTGCCAGCAGTTTATTGGGCTCCATGCCACGCTATGGCTACACCTTC.

The chain has TRBV20-1 and TRBJ1-5; D is possibly TRBD1 (5 bases). Germline CDR1 reads DFQATT; CDR2 reads SNEGSKA (reference sequence). Deletions cut 3 bases from V and 7 bases from J, with 7 bases between. This CDR3 comprises 11 residues. CDR3 amino acids: CSASQGQPQHF. DNA for the CDR3: TGCAGTGCTAGTCAGGGACAGCCCCAGCATTTT.